The rows below give T cell receptor beta chains drawn from one sample of a study of T-cell reconstitution after alpha-beta-depleted transplantation in children. TCRdb reanalysed the PCR reads using MiXCR and keeps one entry per CDR3 protein. The data contain over 550,000 distinct CDR3 sequences, about 10% of them singletons. The material sequenced was PBMCs from the stem cell graft donor, taken from the stem cell graft. The receptors stem from a human donor who donated a stem cell graft to a child with acute myeloid leukemia. The CDR3 runs from the conserved cysteine through the conserved F or W. A D gene is named only where the DNA matches it firmly. Clone size is given for some rows only: seen once, a few or many times, or a class if the clone is expanded.

clone size	V gene	D gene	J gene	CDR3 DNA	CDR3 protein
-	TRBV9	TRBD1	TRBJ1-4	TGTGCCAGCAGCGTGGGACAGTCTAATGAAAAACTGTTTTTT	CASSVGQSNEKLFF
-	TRBV7-2	-	TRBJ2-7	TGTGCCAGCAGCCCTAATCGGGACTCTAGGTTGGGGGAGCAGTACTTC	CASSPNRDSRLGEQYF
many	TRBV7-2	TRBD1	TRBJ2-7	TGTGCCAGCAGCTCAAGGACAGGAGACGAGCAGTACTTC	CASSSRTGDEQYF
-	TRBV20-1	-	TRBJ1-2	TGCAGTGCTAGGCCTCTGGAAGGCTACACCTTC	CSARPLEGYTF
many	TRBV20-1	-	TRBJ2-5	TGCAGTGCTCATACAGGGCCTGAGACCCAGTACTTC	CSAHTGPETQYF
few	TRBV6-7	TRBD2	TRBJ2-2	TGTGCCAGCAGTTCAGGACTAGGCCCTTCTTATAACACCGGGGAGCTGTTTTTT	CASSSGLGPSYNTGELFF
few	TRBV20-1	-	TRBJ2-3	TGCAGTGCTAAGGGGCGGGTCCCCGATACGCAGTATTTT	CSAKGRVPDTQYF
few	TRBV6-1	TRBD1	TRBJ2-7	TGTGCCAGCAGCCCCGTGGACAGGGGGTACGAGCAGTACTTC	CASSPVDRGYEQYF
few	TRBV5-6	TRBD2	TRBJ2-7	TGTGCCAGCAGAGCTCGCGGACCTAGCGGGAGGACAGAGCAGTACTTC	CASRARGPSGRTEQYF
many	TRBV3-1	TRBD2	TRBJ2-3	TGTGCCAGCAGCCAGGCTAGCGGGAGACAAGATACGCAGTATTTT	CASSQASGRQDTQYF